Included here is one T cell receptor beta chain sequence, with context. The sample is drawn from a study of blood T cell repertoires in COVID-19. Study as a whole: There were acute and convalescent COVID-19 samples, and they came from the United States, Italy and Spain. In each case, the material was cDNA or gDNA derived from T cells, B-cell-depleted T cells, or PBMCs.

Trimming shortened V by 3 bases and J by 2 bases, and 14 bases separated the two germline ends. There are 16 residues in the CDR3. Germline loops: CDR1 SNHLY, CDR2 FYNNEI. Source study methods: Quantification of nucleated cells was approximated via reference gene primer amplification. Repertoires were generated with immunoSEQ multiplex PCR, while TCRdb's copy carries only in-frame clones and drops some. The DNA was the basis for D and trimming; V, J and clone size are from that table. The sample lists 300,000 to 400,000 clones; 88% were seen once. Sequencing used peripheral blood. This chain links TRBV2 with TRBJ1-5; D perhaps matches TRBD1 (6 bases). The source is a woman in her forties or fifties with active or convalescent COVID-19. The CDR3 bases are TGTGCCAGCAGTGAGGGGGGGGCGGAGGGCAATCAGCCCCAGCATTTT. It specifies CASSEGGAEGNQPQHF. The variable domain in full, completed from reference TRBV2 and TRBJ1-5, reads EPEVTQTPSHQVTQMGQEVILRCVPISNHLYFYWYRQILGQKVEFLVSFYNNEISEKSEIFDDQFSVERPDGSNFTLKIRSTKLEDSAMYFCASSEGGAEGNQPQHFGDGTRLSIL.